Reported below is one T cell receptor beta chain. As yet, its antigen is unknown. Positive CCR7 selection of CD45RO-negative cells yielded the naive CD8 cells, and terminally differentiated effector memory CD45RA+ cells were excluded. All donors were healthy HIV-negative adults lacking recent acute infections or vaccinations. Within Nashville, Tennessee resided all donors, each a Caucasian adult. Trimming took 6 bases from V and 0 from J, leaving 9 bases between them. CDR1 and CDR2 (germline): MGHDK, SYGVNS. The CDR3 runs 13 residues. These data originate in a study of shared clonotypes between healthy human individuals. Method: immunoSEQ multiplex PCR; TCRdb's copy keeps in-frame clones and lacks some. The table records around 580,000 clones, roughly 98% of them present only once. Points from the study as a whole: Clonotype sharing among the donors was expected to vary with sequencing depth.

The chain has TRBV25-1 and TRBJ2-7; D is uncertain. Sequencing was performed on naive CD8+ T cells sorted from blood. This TCR derives from a man aged 30 to 45 in good health. CDR3 DNA: TGTGCCAGCAGCCTCGGAAGCTCCTACGAGCAGTACTTC. This translates into CASSLGSSYEQYF.